The present entry profiles one TCR beta chain with its context. Its specificity is not known. A read error is likely here: a far larger clone is one base away. This record belongs to a study of prognosis after radiotherapy for stage I lung cancer. General study results and limits: There was no determination made of whether the expanded TCR clones were tumor-specific.

Genomic DNA was subjected to two-round multiplex PCR for amplification of TCR beta CDR3. First-round PCR used primers specific to each TRBV and TRBJ gene. MiXCR, applied by TCRdb to the multiplex PCR reads, yields one record per CDR3 protein. The sample shows fewer than 30,000 distinct CDR3 sequences, about half of them seen only once. The receptor comes from a donor aged 50 or older with non-small cell lung cancer. The specimen comprised PBMCs, sampled before or after stereotactic body radiation therapy (not recorded which).

This CDR3 reads CASRPDLVFRGLPNTGELFF. The CDR3 DNA sequence: TGTGCCAGCAGGCCGGATCTGGTTTTTAGAGGGCTACCGAACACCGGGGAGCTGTTTTTT. The chain carries TRBV12-3 or TRBV12-4 and TRBJ2-2; D possibly corresponds to TRBD2 (5 bases). CDR3 length: 20 amino acids. The V and J ends lost 6 bases and 0 bases respectively, with 26 bases between them.